One and the same sample provided the 26 T cell receptor beta chains below, sequenced in a study of CD8+ T cells in alopecia areata. Documented treatment: oral pan-JAK inhibitor, 5-10 mg twice daily. cDNA serving as the sequencing template came from extracted, reverse transcribed RNA. Only in-frame clones appear in the TCRdb table, and some are missing; sequencing was by immunoSEQ multiplex PCR. The data contain some 160,000 clones, about two thirds of them singletons. This sample comprised CD4+ T cells sorted from blood, obtained at week 4, from a patient treated with tofacitinib. These TCRs come from a human donor with alopecia areata.

This clone was seen only a few times. The junction departs from germline at one end; a sequencing error may be responsible. The J gene is TRBJ2-2, the V gene TRBV23-1; no firm D call. TRBV23-1 has ORF status, its function being uncertain. This CDR3 is built from 10 residues. The CDR3 DNA follows: TGCGCCAGCAGTCAATCCTTAGGGTCTTTT. Translating it yields CASSQSLGSF.

The CDR3 bases are TGTGCCAGCAGCCCGCGGGGGCCCAACGGTGAGCAGTTCTTC. This sequence encodes CASSPRGPNGEQFF. The chain combines TRBV13 with TRBJ2-1; TRBD2 might be the D (7 bases). Trimming pared 5 bases from V and 9 bases from J, leaving 17 bases between. CDR3 length: 14 amino acids. CDR1 PRHDT and CDR2 FYEKMQ come from the germline V gene (reference sequence).

The V gene is TRBV6-5, the J gene TRBJ1-6, with D hard to call. Between the trimmed V and J ends, which lost 0 bases and 9 bases, there was a span of 9 bases. The CDR3 has 14 amino acids. Germline V gene lookup returns CDR1 MNHEY and CDR2 SVGAGI. The CDR3 protein is CASSYSNPPSPLHF. CDR3 in DNA: TGTGCCAGCAGTTACTCGAACCCACCTTCACCCCTCCACTTT.

CDR3 sequence: CASSYRGGAYIQYF. The CDR3 DNA sequence: TGTGCCAGCAGTTACCGGGGGGGAGCTTACATTCAGTACTTC. The rearrangement joins TRBV6-5 to TRBJ2-4; TRBD2 agrees at 8 bases. There are 14 residues in the CDR3. The germline gives CDR1 MNHEY, CDR2 SVGAGI. V lost 2 bases and J lost 8; bases outside the gene matches: 5.

The chain employs TRBV18 and TRBJ2-5; TRBD2 matches 7 bases. The V segment lost 2 bases and the J segment 5 bases; nucleotides outside the gene matches: 8. CDR1 is KGHSH and CDR2 is LQKENI in the germline V gene. The CDR3 spans 15 residues. CDR3 coding DNA: TGTGCCAGCTCACCAAGGCTAGCGGTTGGGGAGACCCAGTACTTC. The encoded protein is CASSPRLAVGETQYF.

This clone was counted between two and nine times. This chain uses TRBV29-1 with TRBJ2-1, with D unresolved. The CDR3 has 11 residues. Germline V gene data show CDR1 as SQVTM and CDR2 as ANQGSEA. Between the trimmed V and J ends, which lost 4 bases and 5 bases, there was a span of 6 bases. Here the CDR3 DNA reads TGCAGCGTTGTACGAAACAATGAGCAGTTCTTC. It encodes CSVVRNNEQFF.

This clone was found a few times. The CDR3 nucleotides read TGCAGCGCCGCCCCTAGAACAGATACGCAGTATTTT. Protein product: CSAAPRTDTQYF. The chain couples TRBV29-1 to TRBJ2-3; no clear D. Trimming shortened V by 7 bases and J by 3 bases, and 11 bases separated the two germline ends. Germline CDR1 reads SQVTM; CDR2 reads ANQGSEA. The CDR3 is 12 amino acids.

V gene TRBV29-1 combines with J gene TRBJ2-7; 9 bases are shared with TRBD1. V dropped 1 base and J dropped 7; count of bases not matched to a gene: 8. The CDR3 totals 14 residues. Germline CDR1 and CDR2: SQVTM and ANQGSEA. The CDR3 nucleotides are TGCAGCGTTGAAGCTGGGACAGGGCGTGAAGAGCAGTACTTC. This translates into CSVEAGTGREEQYF.

The rearrangement uses TRBV7-2 and TRBJ2-5; the D gene is possibly TRBD2 (5 bases). The length of the CDR3 is 13 residues. The V and J ends lost 3 bases and 1 base respectively, with 6 bases between them. Germline V lookup: CDR1 SGHTA, CDR2 FQGNSA. CDR3 in DNA: TGTGCCAGCAGCTTGAGGGTCCAAGAGACCCAGTACTTC. This translates into CASSLRVQETQYF.

The V and J genes are TRBV15 and TRBJ1-2, with D unclear. This CDR3 region has 14 residues. Germline V lookup: CDR1 LNHNV, CDR2 YYDKDF (reference sequence). Trimming took 1 base from V and 8 from J, leaving 14 bases between them. Here the CDR3 DNA reads TGTGCCACCAGCAGAGCGGGAAGCACGGGCGGCTACACCTTC. It specifies CATSRAGSTGGYTF.

A few counts support this clone. This chain uses TRBV30 with TRBJ1-1, with D possibly being TRBD1 (5 bases). Germline V lookup: CDR1 GTSNPN, CDR2 SVGIG (reference sequence). Trimming left V 3 bases short and J 0 bases short, with 8 bases between. This CDR3 comprises 13 residues. The CDR3 bases are TGTGCCTGGAGGAGGGGACTGAACACTGAAGCTTTCTTT. This encodes CAWRRGLNTEAFF.

The chain joins TRBV14 to TRBJ2-6, with D possibly being TRBD1 or TRBD2 (5 bases each). Trimming removed 3 bases from V and 4 bases from J, with 13 bases in between. CDR1 SGHDN and CDR2 FVKESK come from the germline V gene. This CDR3 is built from 16 residues. The CDR3 loop is CASSHSLGTGANVLTF. DNA of the CDR3: TGTGCCAGCAGCCACTCCCTCGGGACCGGGGCCAACGTCCTGACTTTC. The full variable domain, in which reference TRBV14 and TRBJ2-6 provide the parts outside the CDR3, is EAGVTQFPSHSVIEKGQTVTLRCDPISGHDNLYWYRRVMGKEIKFLLHFVKESKQDESGMPNNRFLAERTGGTYSTLKVQPAELEDSGVYFCASSHSLGTGANVLTFGAGSRLTVL.

The chain uses TRBV4-2 and TRBJ1-5; D perhaps matches TRBD1 (6 bases). CDR3 length: 14 residues. Germline values: CDR1 LGHNA, CDR2 YNFKEQ. The V end was cut by 3 bases, the J end by 6 bases, with 12 bases between. The CDR3 here is CASSQDRVGQPQHF. In nucleotides, the CDR3 is TGTGCCAGCAGCCAGGACAGAGTAGGTCAGCCCCAGCATTTT.

Only a few counts were recorded for this clone. The chain's CDR3 is CASSLATGRAGDYGYTF. The CDR3 bases are TGTGCCAGCAGTCTCGCTACGGGCAGGGCGGGGGACTATGGCTACACCTTC. The chain combines TRBV27 with TRBJ1-2, with TRBD1 as a possible D gene (5 bases). CDR3 length: 17 amino acids. Germline CDR1 is MNHEY and CDR2 is SMNVEV (reference sequence). V was cut by 5 bases and J by 3 bases, with 22 bases left in between.

This clone turned up a few times. The rearrangement uses TRBV29-1 and TRBJ2-5; 7 bases agree with TRBD1. This CDR3 spans 13 amino acids. V lost 5 bases and J lost 5; bases outside the gene matches: 8. Germline values: CDR1 SQVTM, CDR2 ANQGSEA. Here the CDR3 reads CSVSDRVQETQYF. The CDR3 nucleotides read TGCAGCGTTTCAGACAGGGTTCAGGAGACCCAGTACTTC.

This chain uses TRBV5-1 with TRBJ2-7, with 14 bases fitting TRBD2. V shed 4 bases, J shed 5 bases, and the junction held 2 bases outside the gene matches. The CDR3 length is 14 residues. CDR1 is SGHRS, CDR2 YFSETQ, per germline. CDR3 residues: CASSTTSGGDEQYF. The CDR3 region has the DNA TGCGCCAGCAGCACGACTAGCGGGGGGGACGAGCAGTACTTC.

This clone was picked up a small number of times. The gene calls are TRBV6-6 and TRBJ1-1; D is unclear. Germline loops: CDR1 MNHNY, CDR2 SVGAGI (reference sequence). Trimming left V 7 bases short and J 7 bases short, with 16 bases between. The CDR3 is 13 residues long. The CDR3 region is CASINGPAGEAFF. The CDR3 DNA reads TGTGCCAGCATTAACGGTCCCGCAGGTGAAGCTTTCTTT.

J is TRBJ1-2 and V is TRBV30, with 8 positions matching TRBD1. The V gene's germline CDR1 is GTSNPN and CDR2 SVGIG (reference sequence). This CDR3 comprises 15 residues. Losses at the gene ends were 0 bases for V and 10 bases for J; bases not matched to a gene: 13. CDR3 region: CAWSVQPGGPRAYTF. DNA of the CDR3: TGTGCCTGGAGTGTACAGCCAGGGGGCCCCCGTGCCTACACCTTC. Full variable domain (missing parts from reference TRBV30 and TRBJ1-2): SQTIHQWPATLVQPVGSPLSLECTVEGTSNPNLYWYRQAAGRGLQLLFYSVGIGQISSEVPQNLSASRPQDRQFILSSKKLLLSDSGFYLCAWSVQPGGPRAYTFGSGTRLTVV.

This chain uses TRBV30 with TRBJ2-3; 15 bases agree with TRBD2. In germline, CDR1 is GTSNPN, CDR2 SVGIG (reference sequence). After removal of 1 base from V and 9 bases from J, the junction contained 5 bases not matched to a gene. This CDR3 has 15 amino acids. The CDR3 loop is CAWSGTSGGVKTQYF. The CDR3 DNA is TGTGCCTGGAGTGGGACTAGCGGGGGGGTCAAGACGCAGTATTTT.

CDR3: CATSRGYNEQFF. The CDR3 DNA reads as TGTGCCACCAGCAGAGGGTACAATGAGCAGTTCTTC. The chain recombines TRBV15 with TRBJ2-1; D gene ambiguous. Germline assignment: CDR1 LNHNV and CDR2 YYDKDF (reference sequence). The germline V and J ends were trimmed by 1 base and 4 bases, with 2 bases remaining between them. The CDR3 spans 12 residues. The full variable domain, its missing parts supplied by reference TRBV15 and TRBJ2-1, is DAMVIQNPRYQVTQFGKPVTLSCSQTLNHNVMYWYQQKSSQAPKLLFHYYDKDFNNEADTPDNFQSRRPNTSFCFLDIRSPGLGDTAMYLCATSRGYNEQFFGPGTRLTVL.

This sequence joins TRBV5-1 and TRBJ1-1; maybe TRBD1 (6 bases). The germline gives CDR1 SGHRS, CDR2 YFSETQ. This CDR3 is built from 17 residues. V lost 3 bases, J lost 0 bases, and 18 bases lay in between. The CDR3 nucleotides read TGCGCCAGCAGCTCGGGGGACATGCGGATAATGAACACTGAAGCTTTCTTT. Translating it yields CASSSGDMRIMNTEAFF.

This chain links TRBV30 with TRBJ2-1; TRBD1 matches at 7 bases. This CDR3 contains 16 residues. V trimming: 0 bases; J trimming: 8 bases; junction bases outside the gene matches: 13. CDR1 GTSNPN and CDR2 SVGIG come from the germline V gene (reference sequence). CDR3 amino acids: CAWSVGLTGSRDEQFF. CDR3 coding DNA: TGTGCCTGGAGTGTAGGGCTGACAGGGTCTAGGGATGAGCAGTTCTTC.

The rearrangement links TRBV11-2 to TRBJ1-5, with D unresolved. Germline CDR1 SGHAT, CDR2 FQNNGV. CDR3 length: 12 residues. The CDR3 DNA follows: TGTGCGTGGGAGCTGCCTCCTCAGCCCCAGCATTTT. It is translated as CAWELPPQPQHF.

The V call is TRBV29-1, the J call TRBJ1-2; no reliable D call. Germline V lookup: CDR1 SQVTM, CDR2 ANQGSEA. This CDR3 is built from 14 residues. The V and J ends lost 6 bases and 8 bases respectively, with 22 bases between them. This CDR3 is CSVAPRALRSGYTF. Here the CDR3 DNA reads TGCAGCGTCGCTCCTCGGGCCCTTCGGAGCGGCTACACCTTC.

The chain carries TRBV6-4 and TRBJ2-5, with D uncertain. The CDR3 length is 15 residues. The V end was cut by 3 bases, the J end by 5 bases, with 16 bases between. Germline V gives CDR1 MRHNA, CDR2 SNTAGT. The CDR3 loop reads CASSENGQLRETQYF. CDR3 coding DNA: TGTGCCAGCAGTGAGAACGGCCAGTTACGGGAGACCCAGTACTTC.

This clone was observed a single time. The chain has TRBV7-3 and TRBJ2-1; D unclear. Per germline, CDR1 SGHTA and CDR2 FQGTGA. The CDR3 contains 14 residues. V was cut by 5 bases and J by 0 bases, with 8 bases left in between. The CDR3 spells CASSPRPSYNEQFF. CDR3 in DNA: TGTGCCAGCAGCCCTAGGCCCTCCTACAATGAGCAGTTCTTC.